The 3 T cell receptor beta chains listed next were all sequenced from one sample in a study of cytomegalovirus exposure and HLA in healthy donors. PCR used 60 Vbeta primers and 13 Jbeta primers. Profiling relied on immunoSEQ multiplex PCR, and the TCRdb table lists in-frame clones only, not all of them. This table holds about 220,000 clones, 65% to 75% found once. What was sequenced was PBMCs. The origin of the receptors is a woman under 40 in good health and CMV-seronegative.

Here the CDR3 DNA reads TGTGCCAGCAAGGGAGGAGCCCGTTCGAACGAGCAGTACTTC. As protein: CASKGGARSNEQYF. The rearrangement uses TRBV2 and TRBJ2-7; tentatively, D is TRBD2 (6 bases). V shed 7 bases and J shed 5 bases, with 18 bases lying between them. The CDR3 runs 14 residues. The germline CDR1 and CDR2 sequences are SNHLY and FYNNEI.

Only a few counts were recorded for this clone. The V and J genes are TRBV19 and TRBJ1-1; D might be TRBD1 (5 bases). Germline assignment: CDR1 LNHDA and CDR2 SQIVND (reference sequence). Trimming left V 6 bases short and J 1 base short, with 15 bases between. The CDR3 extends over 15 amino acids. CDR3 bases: TGTGCCAGTAGCCTTGGGGCAGCCGCGAACACTGAAGCTTTCTTT. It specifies CASSLGAAANTEAFF.

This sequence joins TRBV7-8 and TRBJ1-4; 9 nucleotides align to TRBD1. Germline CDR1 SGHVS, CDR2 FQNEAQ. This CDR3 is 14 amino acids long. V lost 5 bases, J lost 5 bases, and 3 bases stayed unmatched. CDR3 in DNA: TGTGCCAGCAGCCGGACAGGGGTCAATGAAAAACTGTTTTTT. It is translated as CASSRTGVNEKLFF.